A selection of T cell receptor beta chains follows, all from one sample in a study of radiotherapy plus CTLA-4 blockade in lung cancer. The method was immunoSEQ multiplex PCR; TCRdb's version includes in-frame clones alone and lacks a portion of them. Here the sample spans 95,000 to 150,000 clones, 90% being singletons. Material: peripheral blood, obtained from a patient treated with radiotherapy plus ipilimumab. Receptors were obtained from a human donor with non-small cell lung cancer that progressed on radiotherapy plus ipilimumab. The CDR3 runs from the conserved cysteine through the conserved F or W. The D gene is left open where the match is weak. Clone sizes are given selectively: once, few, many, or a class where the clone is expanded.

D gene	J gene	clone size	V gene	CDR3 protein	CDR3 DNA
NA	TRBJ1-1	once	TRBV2	CASNSAGRVPFF	TGTGCCAGCAATTCTGCCGGCAGGGTCCCTTTCTTT
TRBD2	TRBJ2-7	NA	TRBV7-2	CASSIRPGLAGSYEQYF	TGTGCCAGCAGCATACGCCCGGGACTAGCGGGGTCCTACGAGCAGTACTTC
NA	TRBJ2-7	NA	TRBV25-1	CASTAREETYEQYF	TGTGCCAGCACAGCCAGGGAAGAAACCTACGAGCAGTACTTC
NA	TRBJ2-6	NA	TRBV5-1	CASSLTSGASSGANVLTF	TGCGCCAGCAGCTTGACGTCAGGGGCGAGTTCTGGGGCCAACGTCCTGACTTTC
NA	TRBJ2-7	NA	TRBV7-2	CASSFRAGLSYEQYF	TGTGCCAGCAGCTTTAGGGCAGGGTTATCCTACGAGCAGTACTTC
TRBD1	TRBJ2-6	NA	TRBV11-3	CASSYGQGLHSGANVLTF	TGTGCCAGCAGCTACGGACAGGGCCTCCACTCTGGGGCCAACGTCCTGACTTTC
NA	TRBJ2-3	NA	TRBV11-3	CASSLEWATDTQYF	TGTGCCAGCAGCTTAGAGTGGGCCACAGATACGCAGTATTTT
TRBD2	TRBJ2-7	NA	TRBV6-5	CASSPQTSADEQYF	TGTGCCAGCAGTCCACAGACTAGCGCGGACGAGCAGTACTTC
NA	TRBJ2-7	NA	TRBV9	CASSTPKGSRAYEQYF	TGTGCCAGCAGCACCCCAAAGGGGTCTAGGGCCTACGAGCAGTACTTC
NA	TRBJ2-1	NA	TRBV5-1	CASSLLGSPNPEQFF	TGCGCCAGCAGCTTGTTGGGATCCCCTAATCCTGAGCAGTTCTTC
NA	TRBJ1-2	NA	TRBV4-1	CASSAPTPSPNYGYTF	TGCGCCAGCAGCGCACCAACCCCGTCACCCAACTATGGCTACACCTTC
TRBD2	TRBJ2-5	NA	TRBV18	CASSPPRAGAETQYF	TGTGCCAGCTCACCACCGAGGGCGGGAGCGGAGACCCAGTACTTC
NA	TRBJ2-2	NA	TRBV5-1	CASSLDPRSSGTGELFF	TGCGCCAGCAGCCTGGACCCTAGGAGCTCCGGGACCGGGGAGCTGTTTTTT
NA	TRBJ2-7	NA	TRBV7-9	CASSPEGAYEQYF	TGTGCCAGCAGCCCCGAGGGGGCCTACGAGCAGTACTTC
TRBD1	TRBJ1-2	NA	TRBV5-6	CASSLVDRETYGYTF	TGTGCCAGTAGCTTGGTGGACAGGGAGACCTATGGCTACACCTTC
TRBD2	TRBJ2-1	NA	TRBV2	CASRKRLAEIYNEQFF	TGTGCCAGCAGGAAGCGACTAGCGGAGATCTACAATGAGCAGTTCTTC
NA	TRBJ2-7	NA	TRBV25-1	CASSGGTYEQYF	TGTGCCAGCAGTGGTGGGACCTACGAGCAGTACTTC
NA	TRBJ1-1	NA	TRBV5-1	CASSLGPNTEAFF	TGCGCCAGCAGCTTGGGCCCGAACACTGAAGCTTTCTTT
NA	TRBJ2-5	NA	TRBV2	CASSSGQPSPQETQYF	TGTGCCAGCAGTTCCGGACAGCCTTCGCCCCAAGAGACCCAGTACTTC
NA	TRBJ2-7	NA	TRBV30	CAWRNKRGPIYEQYF	TGTGCCTGGAGGAACAAAAGGGGACCAATATACGAGCAGTACTTC
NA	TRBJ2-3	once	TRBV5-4	CASSWSGSTDTQYF	TGTGCCAGCAGCTGGTCGGGGAGCACAGATACGCAGTATTTT
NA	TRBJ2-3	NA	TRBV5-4	CASSLAAGMSTDTQYF	TGTGCCAGCAGCTTGGCCGCTGGGATGAGCACAGATACGCAGTATTTT
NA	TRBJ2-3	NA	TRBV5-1	CASSLGTANTDTQYF	TGCGCCAGCAGCTTGGGGACCGCAAACACAGATACGCAGTATTTT
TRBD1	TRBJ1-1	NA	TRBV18	CASSPGQGWGSEAFF	TGTGCCAGCTCGCCGGGACAGGGTTGGGGATCTGAAGCTTTCTTT
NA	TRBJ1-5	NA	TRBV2	CASTLVGRTNQPQHF	TGTGCCAGCACCCTGGTGGGCAGAACCAATCAGCCCCAGCATTTT